This TCR beta chain comes out of a study of T cells in Graves' hyperthyroidism and ophthalmopathy. Deletions cut 2 bases from V and 5 bases from J, with 9 bases between. The germline V gene encodes CDR1 MGHRA and CDR2 YSYEKL. This CDR3 has 13 residues. It was RNA transcripts that yielded the amplified TCR beta CDR3 regions. TCR CDR3 regions were first amplified by RT-PCR with HTBI primers. A single record per CDR3 protein comes from TCRdb applying MiXCR to the multiplex PCR reads. The sample consists of fewer than 900,000 distinct CDR3 sequences, around 20% of them appearing once. Sequenced sample: blood. The chain recombines TRBV4-1 with TRBJ1-2; D is undetermined. This sequence was found in a woman aged 50 to 60 with Graves' hyperthyroidism that later progressed to Graves' ophthalmopathy. CDR3: CASSQLSEYGYTF. In nucleotides, the CDR3 is TGCGCCAGCAGCCAACTGAGTGAATATGGCTACACCTTC.